This T cell receptor beta chain originates from a study of brain metastases from non-small cell lung cancer. General study results and limits: Paired brain metastases and primary tumors largely shared TCR repertoires. Expanded T-cell clones appeared in approximately 67% of brain metastases over primaries.

This clone was picked up a small number of times. The antigen remains undetermined. The method was immunoSEQ multiplex PCR; TCRdb's version includes in-frame clones alone and lacks a portion of them. The table shows some 5,000 clones, with roughly 85% occurring only once. Germline CDR1 reads SEHNR; CDR2 reads FQNEAQ (reference sequence). This CDR3 comprises 15 residues. The germline V and J ends were trimmed by 3 bases and 6 bases, with 17 bases remaining between them. This TCR came from a donor at least 40 years old with non-small cell lung cancer. This chain uses TRBV7-9 with TRBJ1-1; no reliable D call. Source material: primary lung tumor tissue. CDR3 DNA: TGTGCCAGCAGCTTTTCGGGGATCAGGTCCCCTGAAGCTTTCTTT. This sequence encodes CASSFSGIRSPEAFF. The complete variable domain, with remaining parts taken from reference TRBV7-9 and TRBJ1-1, reads DTGVSQNPRHKITKRGQNVTFRCDPISEHNRLYWYRQTLGQGPEFLTYFQNEAQLEKSRLLSDRFSAERPKGSFSTLEIQRTEQGDSAMYLCASSFSGIRSPEAFFGQGTRLTVV.